This entry is about one T cell receptor (beta chain). The clone's antigen remains unknown. It has no much larger one-base neighbor in the sample; base qualities were not kept. This entry is derived from a study of blood T cells in healthy people across ages (dated by TCRdb to between 2015 and 2016). In terms of the full investigation: In model experiments, template switching captured roughly one uniquely barcoded TCR beta cDNA molecule for every two T cells. Using deep sequencing normalized with unique cDNA molecular identifiers, the study measured how TCR beta repertoire diversity changes with age. Using the same blood draw, the study looked at two additional independent replicas of 1 million unique cDNA reads for two donors, one aged 18 to 29 and the other aged 80 or older. To avoid experimental bias, donors of different ages were randomly spread across the sequencing lanes. The donors were divided into four age groups: young (average around 16 years), middle-aged (under 40), aged (about 61) and long-lived (around 87).

Donors were 39 systemically healthy Caucasian individuals from Russia aged roughly 6 to 90 years. Roughly 9 milliliters of peripheral blood were drawn from each donor into EDTA-treated Vacutainer tubes. Ficoll-Paque density-gradient centrifugation was used to isolate PBMCs, with at least 7 million per sample. Total RNA was extracted from PBMCs with Trizol reagent, with at least 5.5 micrograms obtained per sample. For every donor, flow cytometry on a PBMC aliquot measured the percentage of naive CD45RAhigh/CD27high T cells. The germline V and J ends show losses of 2 bases and 2 bases respectively, and no gene match explains 3 bases of the junction. The germline V gene sets CDR1 to SGHTA and CDR2 to FQGTGA. There are 15 amino acids in the CDR3, from cysteine to phenylalanine inclusive. Only the CDR3 DNA stays, 45 bases, in frame from base 1. The library was prepared using 5' RACE. The instrument was an Illumina HiSeq 2500. A second PCR of roughly 6 to 12 cycles was run with a J-beta primer mix and a sample-barcoded 5' primer. A template-switch 5' adaptor carrying 12 random nucleotides introduced a unique molecular identifier onto each TCR beta cDNA molecule. Each sample yielded at least 2.5 million CDR3-containing paired-end reads. First-strand cDNA synthesis was performed from all RNA using the Mint cDNA synthesis kit, with priming by a TRBC-specific oligonucleotide. Following uracil-DNA glycosylase treatment, all cDNA underwent a first 18-cycle PCR with the universal primers M1SS and BC2_uni_R. As for the original processing: For normalization, 1 million high-quality reads were randomly selected from each sample, with every read carrying a distinct molecular identifier. Reads with shared molecular identifiers were discarded instead of being binned into consensus sequences. CDR3 identification, clonotype clustering and error correction used MiTCR with a Q25 quality threshold and the strictest error-elimination algorithm. A nonparametric unseen species model using Euler transformation provided a lower-bound estimate of total TCR beta diversity. TCRdb reworked the public reads: Q25 trimming with fastp, MiXCR clone assembly, productive beta chains retained. CDR3 protein duplicates are merged, each entry listing the most common genes and DNA. The V and J calls and clone size come from TCRdb's table, not from the authors' own analysis. The sample data list about 580,000 distinct CDR3 sequences, and roughly 48% of these were observed just once. The ten most abundant clones make up just under 25% of the sample.

The research as a whole found: Because profiling used bulk unsorted PBMCs, naive and antigen-experienced compartments could not be compared conclusively. Estimates of total diversity from one million sequenced T cells were regarded as lower bounds and underestimates. Because the CMV infection status of the donors was unknown, age-related changes in expanded clonotypes may potentially have been confounded. As age increased, observed TCR beta diversity per million T cells dropped in a roughly linear way, and a significant reduction was already evident by age 40. Observed TCR beta diversity correlated strongly with the percentage of naive T cells measured by flow cytometry. Compared with the aged group, the long-lived group had more naive CD4+ T cells, fewer expanded clones and increased TCR diversity, a pattern suggesting age selection.

The sample taken for sequencing was blood. The TCR was taken from a man older than 75 in good health. This receptor chain uses TRBV7-3 and TRBJ2-1; TRBD2 fits 7 bases in the junction. CDR3 protein: CASSLLAEAYNEQFF. The DNA is TGTGCCAGCAGCTTACTAGCGGAGGCCTACAATGAGCAGTTCTTC.